This T cell receptor beta chain was sequenced in a study of vaccination and CD4 T cells after COVID-19. Cultured CD4+ T cell DNA was sequenced using the Oncomine TCR Beta short-read assay. TCRdb reprocessed the PCR reads via MiXCR and lists one record per CDR3 protein. The top ten hold around 39% of the sample, which has about 10,000 distinct CDR3 sequences, about 51% seen once. The CDR3 spans 15 residues. The germline CDR1 and CDR2 sequences are SGHTA and FQGNSA. V shed 6 bases and J 7 bases; nucleotides not matched to a gene: 8. Treatment: roughly ten-day PBMC culture with coronavirus spike peptide pools or control peptides (ViraFEST assay). This clonotype has only a few counts. The antigen is unknown.

V and J are TRBV7-2 and TRBJ2-7; 14 nucleotides agree with TRBD2. This clonotype was sampled from a human donor who had recovered from COVID-19. The sample consisted of CD4+ T cells from blood, cultured in vitro. The CDR3: CASSRPGLAGEEQYF. Here the CDR3 DNA reads TGTGCCAGCAGTCGTCCGGGACTAGCGGGGGAAGAGCAGTACTTC.